Only a few counts were recorded for the clone carrying this T cell receptor (beta chain). The repertoire was sequenced with immunoSEQ multiplex PCR; TCRdb's copy has only in-frame clones and lacks some. Of about 100,000 clones in the sample, less than 90% were seen once. The junction had 10 bases not matched to a gene; V was cut back by 8 bases and J by 4 bases. Germline CDR1 LNHDA, CDR2 SQIVND (reference sequence). The CDR3 runs 14 residues. This sample is drawn from a study of blood T cell repertoires in COVID-19. Study at large: The study drew acute and convalescent COVID-19 samples from the United States, Italy and Spain.

The source is a man aged 80 or over with acute or convalescent COVID-19. The material sequenced was peripheral blood. The chain recombines TRBV19 with TRBJ2-7; 8 bases agree with TRBD2. The CDR3 here is CASQEASGSYEQYF. Here the CDR3 DNA reads TGTGCCAGTCAAGAGGCGAGCGGGAGTTACGAGCAGTACTTC.